The entry that follows covers one T cell receptor (beta chain) sequence. The table lists this clonotype with a few counts. This clone's antigen is unknown. Qualities for individual bases were not recorded, and no much larger clone is one base off. From its cysteine to its phenylalanine, the CDR3 spans 15 amino acids. Only the CDR3 DNA stays, 45 bases, in frame from base 1. V ends up 7 bases short and J 3 bases short, with an unmatched junction base count of 9. Looking up the germline V gene yields CDR1 SNHLY and CDR2 FYNNEI. The sample originates from a study of blood T cells in healthy people across ages (dated by TCRdb to about 2015). For the study in its entirety: In model experiments, template switching captured roughly one uniquely barcoded TCR beta cDNA molecule for every two T cells. To track age-related changes in TCR beta repertoire diversity, the study relied on deep sequencing normalized with unique cDNA molecular identifiers. Donors were grouped into four age groups: young (average roughly 17 years), middle-aged (around 39), aged (approximately 58) and long-lived (just over 80). Two additional independent replicas of 1 million unique cDNA reads from the same blood draw were analyzed for two donors (one aged 18 to 29 and one aged 80 or older). Donors of different ages were randomly distributed across sequencing lanes to avoid experimental bias.

Libraries came from 5' RACE. Sequencing used an Illumina HiSeq 2500. The second PCR ran for roughly 7 to 12 cycles and used a J-beta primer mix along with a sample-barcoded 5' primer. Each TCR beta cDNA molecule received a unique molecular identifier from a template-switch 5' adaptor carrying 12 random nucleotides. Each sample yielded at least 3 million CDR3-containing paired-end reads. All of the RNA was converted into first-strand cDNA using the Mint cDNA synthesis kit, with a TRBC-specific oligonucleotide serving as the primer. Following uracil-DNA glycosylase treatment, a first 18-cycle PCR with universal primers M1SS and BC2_uni_R was performed on all cDNA. Per the source publication's procedure: For normalization, 1 million high-quality reads, each with a distinct molecular identifier, were randomly selected from each sample. Instead of being binned into consensus sequences, reads that shared molecular identifiers were thrown out. MiTCR, run with a Q25 quality threshold and the strictest error-elimination algorithm, handled CDR3 identification, clonotype clustering and error correction. A nonparametric unseen species model using Euler transformation provided a lower-bound estimate of total TCR beta diversity. Using fastp at Q25 and MiXCR, TCRdb reprocessed the public reads and kept productive beta chains. Records with the same CDR3 protein are collapsed into one entry carrying the most frequent genes and DNA. The V and J calls and clone size are TCRdb's, not the authors'. The sample has about 1.4 million distinct CDR3 sequences on record, roughly 64% of them singletons. The leading ten clones occupy approximately 7% of the sample.

The roughly 37 donors, aged about 6 to 100 years, were systemically healthy Caucasian individuals from Russia. Around 10 milliliters of peripheral blood were drawn from each donor into EDTA-treated Vacutainer tubes. Ficoll-Paque density-gradient centrifugation was used to isolate PBMCs, with at least 6.5 million per sample. Trizol reagent was used to extract total RNA from the PBMCs, yielding at least 6 micrograms per sample. For every donor, an aliquot of PBMCs went through flow cytometry to measure the percentages of naive CD45RAhigh/CD27high T cells. Overall study results and their limits: Estimates of total diversity based on one million sequenced T cells were regarded as lower bounds and as underestimates. There was a strong correlation between observed TCR beta diversity and the percentage of naive T cells measured by flow cytometry. Because the CMV infection status of the donors was unknown, age-related changes in expanded clonotypes may potentially have been confounded. As age increased, observed TCR beta diversity per million T cells dropped in a roughly linear way, and a significant reduction was already evident by age about 40. Because profiling used bulk unsorted PBMCs, naive and antigen-experienced compartments could not be compared conclusively. Compared with the aged group, more naive CD4+ T cells, fewer expanded clones and increased TCR diversity were shown by the long-lived group, suggesting age selection.

The sequenced sample was blood. This chain joins TRBV2 to TRBJ2-7, with 10 bases matching TRBD2. The receptor was isolated from a man aged 18 to 30 in good health. The CDR3 amino acid sequence is: CASNRAGGRYYEQYF. The nucleotides are TGTGCCAGCAATCGAGCGGGAGGGAGGTACTACGAGCAGTACTTC.